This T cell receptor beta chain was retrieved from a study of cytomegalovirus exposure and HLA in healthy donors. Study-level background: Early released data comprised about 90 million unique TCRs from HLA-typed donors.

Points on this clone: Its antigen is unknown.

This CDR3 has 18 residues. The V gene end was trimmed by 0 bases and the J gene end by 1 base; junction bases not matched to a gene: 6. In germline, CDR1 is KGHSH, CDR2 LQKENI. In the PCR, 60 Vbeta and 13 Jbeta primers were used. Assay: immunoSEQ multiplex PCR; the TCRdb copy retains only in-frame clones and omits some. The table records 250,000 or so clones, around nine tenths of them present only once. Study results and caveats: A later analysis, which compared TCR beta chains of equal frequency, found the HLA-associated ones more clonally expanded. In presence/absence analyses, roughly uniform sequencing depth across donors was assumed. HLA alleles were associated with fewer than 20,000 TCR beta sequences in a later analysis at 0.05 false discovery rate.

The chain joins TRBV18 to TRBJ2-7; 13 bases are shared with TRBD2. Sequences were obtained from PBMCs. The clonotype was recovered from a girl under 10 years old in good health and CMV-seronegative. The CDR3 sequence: CASSPPGLAGVGSYEQYF. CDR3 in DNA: TGTGCCAGCTCACCACCAGGACTAGCGGGAGTCGGATCCTACGAGCAGTACTTC. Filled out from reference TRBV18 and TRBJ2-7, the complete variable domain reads NAGVMQNPRHLVRRRGQEARLRCSPMKGHSHVYWYRQLPEEGLKFMVYLQKENIIDESGMPKERFSAEFPKEGPSILRIQQVVRGDSAAYFCASSPPGLAGVGSYEQYFGPGTRLTVT.